One sample yielded the 7 T cell receptor beta chains listed below, sequenced in a study of T cell responses to AZD1222 COVID-19 vaccine. Only in-frame clones appear in the TCRdb table, and some are missing; sequencing was by immunoSEQ multiplex PCR. The table lists about 110,000 clones, around 85% of them singletons. Source: peripheral blood, taken on day 0 of AZD1222 vaccination. The receptor set was obtained from an adult in good health.

The chain has TRBV28 and TRBJ2-7, with a possible D match to TRBD1 (6 bases). This CDR3 contains 14 residues. Trimming stripped 2 bases from V and 4 bases from J, with 12 bases between. Germline lookup yields CDR1 MDHEN and CDR2 SYDVKM. The CDR3 here is CASSLSRGQYEQYF. The CDR3 DNA sequence: TGTGCCAGCAGTTTAAGCAGGGGACAATACGAGCAGTACTTC.

The rearrangement uses TRBV25-1 and TRBJ1-2; TRBD1 might be the D (5 bases). This CDR3 comprises 16 residues. V shed 5 bases and J shed 2 bases, with 18 bases lying between them. Germline CDR1 and CDR2: MGHDK and SYGVNS. The CDR3 coding sequence is TGTGCCAGCAGTCCCATTATTGCAGGGACCAACTATGGCTACACCTTC. This gives the protein CASSPIIAGTNYGYTF.

This clone appeared a single time. The chain employs TRBV4-3 and TRBJ1-5, with D unclear. The CDR3 covers 16 residues. The V end lost 4 bases, the J end lost 5 bases, and 18 bases lay between the germline ends. The germline gives CDR1 LGHNA, CDR2 YSLEER. DNA of the CDR3: TGCGCCAGCAGCCTCCACCTGGGCCCACCCCATCAGCCCCAGCATTTT. It specifies CASSLHLGPPHQPQHF.

The rearrangement links TRBV5-1 to TRBJ2-1; a weak D match, TRBD2 (6 bases). The germline gives CDR1 SGHRS, CDR2 YFSETQ. The CDR3 covers 12 residues. The V gene lost 1 base and the J gene lost 8 bases, with 7 bases spanning the gap. The CDR3 nucleotides read TGCGCCAGCAGCTTGACGGGGGATGAGCAGTTCTTC. Translating gives CASSLTGDEQFF.

The rearrangement links TRBV6-5 to TRBJ2-7; TRBD1 aligns across 8 bases. Germline CDR1 MNHEY, CDR2 SVGAGI. J gave up 4 bases and V 2 bases, and 4 bases lay outside the gene matches. The CDR3 is made up of 14 amino acids. The CDR3 bases are TGTGCCAGCAGTTACAGAGGACAGGGATACGAGCAGTACTTC. It specifies CASSYRGQGYEQYF.

This clone was observed a handful of times. This chain uses TRBV9 with TRBJ1-4, with 8 bases identical to TRBD1. The CDR3 is 15 residues long. Germline values: CDR1 SGDLS, CDR2 YYNGEE. The V gene end was trimmed by 3 bases and the J gene end by 7 bases; junction bases not matched to a gene: 8. The CDR3 spells CASSAQGGTGEKLFF. In DNA, the CDR3 is TGTGCCAGCAGCGCACAGGGGGGTACGGGTGAAAAACTGTTTTTT. The variable domain in full, completed from reference TRBV9 and TRBJ1-4, reads DSGVTQTPKHLITATGQRVTLRCSPRSGDLSVYWYQQSLDQGLQFLIQYYNGEERAKGNILERFSAQQFPDLHSELNLSSLELGDSALYFCASSAQGGTGEKLFFGSGTQLSVL.

The genes are TRBV5-1 and TRBJ2-1, with TRBD1 matching 8 bases. The CDR3 covers 16 residues. Unmatched junction bases numbered 12, after V lost 4 bases and J lost 6 bases. Germline-derived CDR1 and CDR2 are SGHRS and YFSETQ. CDR3: CASSPPGQVFANEQFF. CDR3 nucleotides: TGCGCCAGCAGCCCACCGGGACAGGTGTTCGCCAATGAGCAGTTCTTC.